The T cell receptor (beta chain) described here comes from a study of response to subunit inactivated influenza vaccine. The length of the CDR3 is 15 residues. The V end was cut by 4 bases, the J end by 0 bases, with 10 bases between. Germline V gene data show CDR1 as SGHTA and CDR2 as FQGNSA. One entry per CDR3 protein results from TCRdb running MiXCR on the RT-PCR reads. Of 500,000 to 750,000 distinct CDR3 sequences listed, 11% to 15% are singletons. This clonotype was seen a handful of times. Antigen unknown. Study observations and caveats: With each seasonal influenza vaccination, the authors suggested, few new T cells are recruited.

The sequences come from PBMCs from blood, collected approximately 12 days after vaccination. The rearrangement joins TRBV7-2 to TRBJ2-1; TRBD2 might be the D (6 bases). The clonotype originates from a man aged 45 to 65 who received an inactivated influenza vaccine. The CDR3 DNA is TGTGCCAGCAGCTCGGGACTTCTCTCCTACAATGAGCAGTTCTTC. It is translated as CASSSGLLSYNEQFF. Complete variable domain (other parts from reference TRBV7-2 and TRBJ2-1): GAGVSQSPSNKVTEKGKDVELRCDPISGHTALYWYRQSLGQGLEFLIYFQGNSAPDKSGLPSDRFSAERTGGSVSTLTIQRTQQEDSAVYLCASSSGLLSYNEQFFGPGTRLTVL.